A single sample gave rise to the 7 T cell receptor beta chains below, sequenced in a study of cytomegalovirus exposure and HLA in healthy donors. 13 Jbeta primers and 60 Vbeta primers were used for the PCR. This table comes from immunoSEQ multiplex PCR, and its TCRdb copy is limited to in-frame clones, with some not included. The profile shows 120,000 or so clones, 81% of them singletons. Input material: PBMCs. The receptor source for this set is a man in his late teens or twenties in good health and CMV-seronegative.

This clone has a single count. V is TRBV12-5 and J is TRBJ2-1; 9 nucleotides match TRBD1. The V and J ends lost 1 base and 7 bases, in that order; junction bases with no gene match: 8. The germline CDR1 and CDR2 sequences are LGHNT and FRNRAP. The CDR3 is 16 amino acids. CDR3 in amino acids: CASGLATGTGRNEQFF. CDR3 in DNA: TGTGCTAGTGGTTTGGCCACCGGGACAGGGAGAAATGAGCAGTTCTTC.

This chain joins TRBV2 and TRBJ1-1; TRBD1 might be the D (6 bases). CDR1 and CDR2 from the germline V gene are SNHLY and FYNNEI. The CDR3 consists of 14 residues. Trimming pared 3 bases from V and 7 bases from J, leaving 15 bases between. The CDR3 here is CASSEVGGAVEAFF. The DNA of the CDR3 is TGTGCCAGCAGTGAGGTCGGGGGGGCTGTTGAAGCTTTCTTT.

The table lists this clone with a count of one. The chain's CDR3 is CASSSPGGEKLFF. For the CDR3, the DNA is TGTGCCAGCAGTTCCCCGGGGGGTGAAAAACTGTTTTTT. The V and J genes are TRBV6-6 and TRBJ1-4, with D possibly being TRBD1 (5 bases). This CDR3 is 13 amino acids long. Germline lookup yields CDR1 MNHNY and CDR2 SVGAGI (reference sequence). Trimming pared 4 bases from V and 7 bases from J, leaving 10 bases between.

This chain links TRBV5-1 with TRBJ2-3; 7 bases map to TRBD2. Germline V gives CDR1 SGHRS, CDR2 YFSETQ. J gave up 6 bases and V 2 bases, and 6 bases lay outside the gene matches. The CDR3 consists of 14 residues. The CDR3 spells CASSFGGVSDTQYF. DNA of the CDR3: TGCGCCAGCAGCTTTGGGGGGGTGAGCGATACGCAGTATTTT.

This clone was observed a few times. DNA for the CDR3: TGTGCCAGCAGTGACGGGATGGGAGATACGCAGTATTTT. Translating gives CASSDGMGDTQYF. The chain couples TRBV7-9 to TRBJ2-3, with D possibly TRBD2 on 5 matching bases. The CDR3 runs 13 residues. From germline, CDR1 is SEHNR and CDR2 FQNEAQ (reference sequence). Trimming took off 6 bases at V and 5 bases at J, with 12 bases between the two ends.

The chain is built from TRBV19 and TRBJ1-1, with D perhaps matching TRBD1 (6 bases). V was trimmed by 5 bases and J by 1 base, leaving 11 bases between them. The CDR3 is 14 residues long. CDR1 LNHDA and CDR2 SQIVND come from the germline V gene (reference sequence). DNA for the CDR3: TGTGCCAGTAGTCCAAGAGGGGGGAACACTGAAGCTTTCTTT. It codes for CASSPRGGNTEAFF.

The chain links TRBV21-1 to TRBJ1-4; the table's D gene call, TRBD1, was not cross checked with the DNA. TRBV21-1 is a pseudogene. The CDR3 spans 17 residues. Here the CDR3 reads CASSTRDRDATNEKLFF. CDR3 bases: TGTGCCAGCAGCACCCGGGACAGGGATGCAACTAATGAAAAACTGTTTTTT.